The 23 T cell receptor beta chains given below trace back to one sample, sequenced in a study of T cells in women clearing cervical HPV infection. Assay: immunoSEQ multiplex PCR; the TCRdb copy retains only in-frame clones and omits some. The repertoire table contains under 45,000 clones. Source material: blood buffy coat. Every receptor here comes from a woman aged 18 to 75 with a cervical HPV16 infection that either progressed to CIN3+ or cleared (not recorded which).

Note on this clone: The CDR3 goes on 3 residues after the read ends, and that part is filled in from the germline J gene. J is TRBJ1-4 and V is TRBV7-2, with D possibly matching TRBD1 (5 bases). CDR3 length: 14 amino acids. The V gene lost 2 bases and the J gene lost 8 bases, with 12 bases spanning the gap. CDR1 SGHTA and CDR2 FQGNSA come from the germline V gene. The CDR3 DNA, read in part, is TGTGCCAGCAGCTTAAGGGGAGGGAGGGAAAAA. Translation: CASSLRGGREK. From start to end, the CDR3 is CASSLRGGREKLFF. The full variable domain, rest sourced from reference TRBV7-2 and TRBJ1-4, is GAGVSQSPSNKVTEKGKDVELRCDPISGHTALYWYRQSLGQGLEFLIYFQGNSAPDKSGLPSDRFSAERTGGSVSTLTIQRTQQEDSAVYLCASSLRGGREKLFFGSGTQLSVL.

A remark on this clone: The CDR3 end is not reached by the read, which stops 3 residues before it; the germline J gene fills it in. The genes are TRBV18 and TRBJ2-7; 14 positions match TRBD2. From germline, CDR1 is KGHSH and CDR2 LQKENI. The length of the CDR3 is 19 residues. The V and J ends lost 3 bases and 3 bases, in that order; junction bases with no gene match: 13. CDR3 DNA, as far as it was read: TGTGCCAGCTCACCCATCGACGTAGGGACTAGCGGGAGAGTCTACGAG. Translating it yields CASSPIDVGTSGRVYE. The entire CDR3 protein is CASSPIDVGTSGRVYEQYF. Supplemented by reference TRBV18 and TRBJ2-7, the full variable domain reads NAGVMQNPRHLVRRRGQEARLRCSPMKGHSHVYWYRQLPEEGLKFMVYLQKENIIDESGMPKERFSAEFPKEGPSILRIQQVVRGDSAAYFCASSPIDVGTSGRVYEQYFGPGTRLTVT.

Notes on this clone: The read gets to within 3 residues of the CDR3 end, and the germline J gene fills in the rest. The rearrangement uses TRBV18 and TRBJ1-1; 8 bases match TRBD1. The germline CDR1 and CDR2 sequences are KGHSH and LQKENI. The CDR3 contains 15 residues. Trimming took 3 bases from V and 4 from J; bases not matched to a gene: 7. The covered CDR3 bases are TGTGCCAGCTCACCTGACAGGGGAGCGGGCACTGAA. This translates into CASSPDRGAGTE. The full CDR3 sequence reads CASSPDRGAGTEAFF. The complete variable domain, with remaining parts taken from reference TRBV18 and TRBJ1-1, reads NAGVMQNPRHLVRRRGQEARLRCSPMKGHSHVYWYRQLPEEGLKFMVYLQKENIIDESGMPKERFSAEFPKEGPSILRIQQVVRGDSAAYFCASSPDRGAGTEAFFGQGTRLTVV.

The CDR3 sequence is CSARDRTSGYNTGELFF. Incomplete CDR3 DNA: TGCAGTGCTAGAGATAGGACTAGCGGATATAACACCGGGGAG. The V call is TRBV20-1, the J call TRBJ2-2; TRBD2 matches 10 bases. The read finishes 3 residues shy of the CDR3 end, and the germline J gene is used to complete it. Germline CDR1 is DFQATT and CDR2 is SNEGSKA (reference sequence). V trimming: 0 bases; J trimming: 2 bases; junction bases outside the gene matches: 6. The CDR3 loop spans 17 amino acids.

Points on this clone: The read ends 3 residues early relative to the CDR3; the germline J gene fills the gap. The chain is built from TRBV7-6 and TRBJ1-2, with 7 bases lining up with TRBD1. V was clipped by 1 base and J by 7 bases; unmatched bases: 3. The CDR3 is 13 amino acids. Germline assignment: CDR1 SGHVS and CDR2 FNYEAQ. The CDR3 protein is CASSLGTGFGYTF. The sequenced part of the CDR3 DNA is TGTGCCAGCAGCTTAGGGACAGGTTTTGGC.

Worth noting for this clone: The read ends 3 residues shy of where the CDR3 ends; the end is completed using the germline J gene. The V call is TRBV7-2, the J call TRBJ2-5, with a possible D match to TRBD2 (6 bases). The CDR3 length is 15 residues. V was trimmed by 3 bases and J by 5 bases, leaving 16 bases between them. Germline loops: CDR1 SGHTA, CDR2 FQGNSA. The DNA read from the CDR3 is TGTGCCAGCAGCTTTTCGGGACTCTCTCGGGAGACC. Translated: CASSFSGLSRET. Given in full, the CDR3 is CASSFSGLSRETQYF.

With respect to this clone: The read ends 3 residues early relative to the CDR3; the germline J gene fills the gap. The chain uses TRBV29-1 and TRBJ1-1, with no clear D. Trimming pared 1 base from V and 0 bases from J, leaving 6 bases between. This CDR3 region has 13 residues. Germline lookup yields CDR1 SQVTM and CDR2 ANQGSEA. The CDR3 bases that were read are TGCAGCGTTGAAGGCAGAGTGAACACTGAA. Translation: CSVEGRVNTE. The full CDR3 protein reads CSVEGRVNTEAFF.

Regarding this clone: The CDR3 is cut off 3 residues early in the read; its end comes from the germline J gene. The rearrangement links TRBV19 to TRBJ1-6; tentatively, D is TRBD1 (5 bases). The CDR3 runs 14 residues. Germline loops: CDR1 LNHDA, CDR2 SQIVND (reference sequence). The germline V and J ends were trimmed by 3 bases and 7 bases, with 10 bases remaining between them. The sequenced part of the CDR3 DNA is TGTGCCAGTAGTATCCGGGGGAGCAATTCACCC. Translating it yields CASSIRGSNSP. The whole CDR3 reads CASSIRGSNSPLHF.

Of note for this clone: With the read ending 3 residues before the CDR3 end, the germline J gene is used to fill in that end. This chain links TRBV6-1 with TRBJ1-3; tentatively, D is TRBD1 (6 bases). V dropped 3 bases and J dropped 8 bases, with 20 bases sitting between them. This CDR3 comprises 16 residues. Germline assignment: CDR1 MNHNS and CDR2 SASEGT. The DNA read from the CDR3 is TGTGCCAGCAGTGAGAGGACACAGGGCACGGTAGACACC. Protein sequence: CASSERTQGTVDT. The full-length CDR3 reads as CASSERTQGTVDTIYF.

Of note for this clone: Read coverage stops 3 residues before the CDR3 terminus; the germline J gene supplies the remainder. This chain links TRBV6-2 or TRBV6-3 with TRBJ2-7; D possibly corresponds to TRBD1 (6 bases). The CDR3 has 13 residues. CDR1 and CDR2 (germline): MNHEY, SVGEGT. Trimming took off 4 bases at V and 4 bases at J, with 11 bases between the two ends. CDR3 DNA (partial): TGTGCCAGCAGTTCAGGACAGTTTTACGAG. This sequence encodes CASSSGQFYE. The whole CDR3 sequence reads CASSSGQFYEQYF.

Notes on this clone: The CDR3 goes on 3 residues after the read ends, and that part is filled in from the germline J gene. The chain recombines TRBV5-1 with TRBJ2-7; 7 bases agree with TRBD1. V lost 0 bases, J lost 2 bases, and 5 bases stayed unmatched. The germline CDR1 and CDR2 sequences are SGHRS and YFSETQ. The CDR3 runs 15 residues. CDR3 sequence reads: CASSLATGETYEQYF. CDR3 DNA, as far as it was read: TGCGCCAGCAGCTTGGCAACAGGGGAAACCTACGAG.

With respect to this clone: The sequenced fragment ends 3 residues before the CDR3 boundary, so the rest is inferred from the germline J gene. The chain employs TRBV30 and TRBJ1-2, with 8 bases matching TRBD1. Germline V gene lookup returns CDR1 GTSNPN and CDR2 SVGIG (reference sequence). This CDR3 comprises 14 residues. V lost 2 bases, J lost 7 bases, and 9 bases stayed unmatched. CDR3 loop: CAWSLDRGRGGYTF. The covered CDR3 bases are TGTGCCTGGAGTCTTGACAGGGGAAGGGGTGGC.

Worth noting for this clone: The CDR3 is cut off 3 residues early in the read; its end comes from the germline J gene. The chain employs TRBV19 and TRBJ2-3, with D maybe TRBD1 (6 bases). The CDR3 is 14 residues long. Germline V gives CDR1 LNHDA, CDR2 SQIVND (reference sequence). The part of the CDR3 DNA that was read is TGTGCCAGTAGTATCGAACAGGGAAATCAGCCG. This codes for CASSIEQGNQP. The entire CDR3 reads CASSIEQGNQPQYF.

The CDR3: CASSLSTGRGQPQHF. Partial CDR3 DNA: TGTGCCAGCAGCTTATCCACAGGGAGAGGGCAGCCC. The chain recombines TRBV7-9 with TRBJ1-5; D might be TRBD1 (6 bases). The read comes to an end 3 residues before the CDR3 does, leaving the germline J gene to fill in the end. This CDR3 contains 15 residues. Trimming left V 2 bases short and J 7 bases short, with 15 bases between. Germline loops: CDR1 SEHNR, CDR2 FQNEAQ (reference sequence).

Comments on this clone: The CDR3 end falls 3 residues outside the read, so it is completed with the germline J gene. The chain uses TRBV20-1 and TRBJ1-3; the D gene is possibly TRBD1 (5 bases). Deletions cut 5 bases from V and 1 base from J, with 18 bases between. CDR3 length: 16 residues. From germline, CDR1 is DFQATT and CDR2 SNEGSKA (reference sequence). CDR3 DNA (partial): TGCAGTGCTCAGAGACCGCTCAGGGCGTCTGGAAACACC. It encodes CSAQRPLRASGNT. The CDR3 in its entirety is CSAQRPLRASGNTIYF.

Notes on this clone: Sequencing ends 3 residues short of the CDR3 end; the germline J gene provides the rest. This chain links TRBV6-1 with TRBJ2-1; 10 bases fit TRBD2. Trimming cost V 0 bases and J 9 bases; bases outside gene matches: 5. The CDR3 is 15 amino acids. Germline-derived CDR1 and CDR2 are MNHNS and SASEGT. CDR3 loop: CASSEASGGRAEQFF. The covered CDR3 bases are TGTGCCAGCAGTGAAGCTAGCGGGGGGCGCGCTGAG.

CDR3 residues: CASSTRGGSYNSPLHF. The DNA read from the CDR3 is TGTGCCAGTAGTACCCGAGGGGGTTCCTATAATTCACCC. V usage is TRBV19 and J usage is TRBJ1-6; tentatively, D is TRBD1 (6 bases). The CDR3 goes on 3 residues after the read ends, and that part is filled in from the germline J gene. V was shortened by 4 bases and J by 1 base, with 11 bases between the two germline ends. Germline V gene sequence: CDR1 LNHDA, CDR2 SQIVND (reference sequence). The CDR3 totals 16 residues.

Regarding this clone: Sequencing ends 3 residues short of the CDR3 end; the germline J gene provides the rest. The chain joins TRBV30 to TRBJ1-5; maybe TRBD1 (5 bases). Germline V lookup: CDR1 GTSNPN, CDR2 SVGIG (reference sequence). V dropped 2 bases and J dropped 2 bases, with 25 bases sitting between them. This CDR3 spans 19 amino acids. Partial CDR3 DNA: TGTGCCTGGAGTTCCACATATTCCGGCAGACTGACAGGCAATCAGCCC. Protein: CAWSSTYSGRLTGNQP. The whole CDR3 region reads CAWSSTYSGRLTGNQPQHF.

Concerning this clone: The DNA ends 3 residues before the CDR3 does, and the rest of the CDR3 is filled in from the germline J gene. The chain recombines TRBV30 with TRBJ2-2; tentative D call: TRBD1 (6 bases). V was cut by 2 bases and J by 7 bases, with 14 bases left in between. The CDR3 runs to 14 residues. Germline loops: CDR1 GTSNPN, CDR2 SVGIG (reference sequence). CDR3 DNA (partial): TGTGCCTGGAGTTTGATGGGGGCCAGCGGGGAG. Translated: CAWSLMGASGE. In full, the CDR3 is CAWSLMGASGELFF.

Comment on this clone: Sequencing ends 3 residues short of the CDR3 end; the germline J gene provides the rest. V and J are TRBV5-4 and TRBJ2-2, with no clear D. V lost 2 bases and J 4 bases, leaving 12 bases between the germline ends. Germline loops: CDR1 SGHNT, CDR2 YYREEE (reference sequence). The CDR3 is made up of 15 amino acids. The sequenced CDR3 bases are TGTGCCAGCAGCTTTGGCCTTCAAGGCACCGGGGAG. It translates to CASSFGLQGTGE. The CDR3 in full is CASSFGLQGTGELFF.

A note on this clone: The read is 3 residues too short to cover the CDR3 end, so that end is filled in from the germline J gene. The V and J genes are TRBV2 and TRBJ2-1; TRBD2 agrees at 10 bases. Trimming took 6 bases from V and 3 from J; bases not matched to a gene: 14. The CDR3 contains 18 residues. Germline CDR1 SNHLY, CDR2 FYNNEI. The chain's CDR3 is CASREGGPLAGVYNEQFF. The part of the CDR3 DNA that was read is TGTGCCAGCAGGGAGGGAGGGCCTCTAGCGGGAGTCTACAATGAG.

To note about this clone: The CDR3 end is not reached by the read, which stops 3 residues before it; the germline J gene fills it in. The chain has TRBV7-2 and TRBJ1-5, with TRBD1 identical over 7 bases. With V trimmed by 2 bases and J by 0 bases, 1 base remained unmatched. The CDR3 loop spans 15 amino acids. Germline V gene sequence: CDR1 SGHTA, CDR2 FQGNSA. The CDR3 is CASSLKGASNQPQHF. Incomplete CDR3 DNA: TGTGCCAGCAGCTTAAAGGGGGCTAGCAATCAGCCC.

To note about this clone: The CDR3 goes on 3 residues after the read ends, and that part is filled in from the germline J gene. This chain joins TRBV20-1 and TRBJ2-3; TRBD1 matches 9 bases. The V segment lost 5 bases and the J segment 5 bases; nucleotides outside the gene matches: 17. Germline-derived CDR1 and CDR2 are DFQATT and SNEGSKA (reference sequence). The CDR3 covers 17 residues. The CDR3 loop is CSASSTQGASRGDTQYF. The sequenced part of the CDR3 DNA is TGCAGTGCTTCCAGCACACAGGGGGCTTCTCGGGGAGATACG.